A single sample gave rise to the 28 T cell receptor beta chains below, sequenced in a study of T cell repertoires in cytomegalovirus infection. TCRdb called the reads again in MiXCR, with one record for every CDR3 protein. This sample has roughly 500,000 distinct CDR3 sequences, with 16% found just once. Sequenced: CD8+ T cells from PBMCs. The receptors were gathered from a human donor in good health (CMV status not recorded). Some clones in this sample may be carry-over from other donors' samples.

This clonotype was observed a few times. The rearrangement joins TRBV4-2 to TRBJ1-1; the D is unclear. Between the trimmed V and J ends, which lost 0 bases and 7 bases, there was a span of 15 bases. Per the germline V gene, CDR1 is LGHNA and CDR2 is YNFKEQ. The CDR3 is 15 amino acids. The DNA of the CDR3 is TGTGCCAGCAGCCAAGACTGGCCAGTGAACGATGAAGCTTTCTTT. As protein: CASSQDWPVNDEAFF.

The chain couples TRBV2 to TRBJ2-1, with D perhaps TRBD1 (6 bases). Trimming removed 11 bases at V and 6 bases at J, with 17 bases between. The CDR3 sequence is 13 residues long. The germline V gene has CDR1 SNHLY and CDR2 FYNNEI. The CDR3 protein is CARSYRDTNEQFF. CDR3 coding DNA: TGTGCCCGAAGCTACCGGGACACCAATGAGCAGTTCTTC. Full variable domain (rest looked up from reference TRBV2 and TRBJ2-1): EPEVTQTPSHQVTQMGQEVILRCVPISNHLYFYWYRQILGQKVEFLVSFYNNEISEKSEIFDDQFSVERPDGSNFTLKIRSTKLEDSAMYFCARSYRDTNEQFFGPGTRLTVL.

This chain uses TRBV11-2 with TRBJ2-2, with 14 bases matching TRBD2. Trimming took 4 bases from V and 7 from J; bases not matched to a gene: 5. This CDR3 is 16 amino acids long. Germline V gene sequence: CDR1 SGHAT, CDR2 FQNNGV. The CDR3 reads CASSSTGTSGGGELFF. The CDR3 DNA follows: TGTGCCAGCAGCTCGACCGGGACTAGCGGGGGCGGGGAGCTGTTTTTT.

This clonotype was detected only a few times. This chain uses TRBV6-5 with TRBJ2-3; 9 bases fit TRBD2. CDR1 and CDR2 (germline): MNHEY, SVGAGI. V lost 4 bases and J lost 3; bases outside the gene matches: 8. CDR3 length: 16 residues. CDR3 sequence reads: CASSSRGREGTDTQYF. The DNA of the CDR3 is TGTGCCAGCAGTTCCCGAGGGCGGGAGGGGACAGATACGCAGTATTTT.

This clonotype has a count of ten or more. This chain uses TRBV7-3 with TRBJ2-5; TRBD1 agrees at 8 bases. V trimming: 3 bases; J trimming: 6 bases; junction bases outside the gene matches: 3. This CDR3 has 13 residues. Germline CDR1 is SGHTA and CDR2 is FQGTGA. The CDR3 DNA reads TGTGCCAGCAGCTTTACAGGGGGAAAGACCCAGTACTTC. It specifies CASSFTGGKTQYF.

At least ten counts were recorded for this clonotype. The V and J genes are TRBV12-3 or TRBV12-4 and TRBJ2-7, with D possibly TRBD2 on 6 matching bases. The CDR3 loop spans 13 amino acids. V was cut by 6 bases and J by 7 bases, with 16 bases left in between. CDR3 in amino acids: CASSLGEVAEQYF. CDR3 bases: TGTGCCAGCAGCCTAGGGGAGGTGGCGGAGCAGTACTTC.

The genes are TRBV15 and TRBJ2-7; D gene unclear. From germline, CDR1 is LNHNV and CDR2 YYDKDF (reference sequence). There are 15 residues in the CDR3. Trimming took 1 base from V and 2 from J, leaving 12 bases between them. The CDR3, as DNA: TGTGCCACCAGCAGAGTCGGGTGGATACCCTACGAGCAGTACTTC. Amino acid sequence: CATSRVGWIPYEQYF.

This clonotype was picked up many times. The rearrangement joins TRBV10-3 to TRBJ2-1; either TRBD1 or TRBD2 may supply D (6 bases each). The CDR3 spans 12 residues. CDR1 and CDR2 (germline): ENHRY, SYGVKD. V lost 2 bases and J 9 bases, leaving 8 bases between the germline ends. The CDR3 DNA follows: TGTGCCATCAGTGAGGAGGGGGGTGAGCAGTTCTTC. It is translated as CAISEEGGEQFF.

The J gene is TRBJ1-5, the V gene TRBV27; D is possibly TRBD1 (6 bases). V dropped 5 bases and J dropped 5 bases, with 10 bases sitting between them. Germline CDR1 and CDR2: MNHEY and SMNVEV (reference sequence). CDR3 length: 13 amino acids. CDR3 protein: CASSATGYQPQHF. DNA of the CDR3: TGTGCCAGCAGTGCCACAGGGTATCAGCCCCAGCATTTT.

This rearrangement joins TRBV6-6 to TRBJ1-5; 7 bases agree with TRBD1. This CDR3 contains 15 residues. V was clipped by 9 bases and J by 3 bases; unmatched bases: 11. CDR1 and CDR2 (germline): MNHNY, SVGAGI (reference sequence). The CDR3 DNA reads as TGTGCCAGTAGCTCAGACAGGGTAGTCAATCAGCCCCAGCATTTT. This encodes CASSSDRVVNQPQHF.

This clonotype was seen many times. J is TRBJ2-7 and V is TRBV12-5; 7 bases are a match to TRBD1. The CDR3 has 14 residues. Germline CDR1 reads LGHNT; CDR2 reads FRNRAP. V lost 4 bases, J lost 2 bases, and 5 bases stayed unmatched. CDR3 residues: CASGSRQGPYEQYF. The CDR3 DNA sequence: TGTGCTAGTGGTTCGCGACAGGGTCCCTACGAGCAGTACTTC.

This clonotype has ten or more counts. The V call is TRBV12-3 or TRBV12-4, the J call TRBJ1-5, with D unclear. The V end was cut by 2 bases, the J end by 5 bases, with 7 bases between. This CDR3 is built from 13 residues. The CDR3: CASSLWRHQPQHF. The CDR3, as DNA: TGTGCCAGCAGTTTATGGAGGCATCAGCCCCAGCATTTT.

There are many counts of this clonotype. This sequence joins TRBV12-3 or TRBV12-4 and TRBJ1-4; D is uncertain. Between the trimmed V and J ends, which lost 0 bases and 8 bases, there was a span of 10 bases. This CDR3 comprises 14 residues. CDR3 DNA: TGTGCCAGCAGTTTAGCGTCGGGCGAGGAAAAACTGTTTTTT. Residues: CASSLASGEEKLFF.

This clonotype was observed at least ten times. J is TRBJ1-1 and V is TRBV11-2; D is ambiguous. Germline V gene lookup returns CDR1 SGHAT and CDR2 FQNNGV. The CDR3 is made up of 16 amino acids. The V gene lost 5 bases and the J gene lost 0 bases, with 16 bases spanning the gap. CDR3 sequence reads: CASSRRGGSLNTEAFF. The CDR3 DNA reads TGTGCCAGCAGCCGCCGTGGAGGGAGTTTGAACACTGAAGCTTTCTTT. Full variable domain (missing parts from reference TRBV11-2 and TRBJ1-1): EAGVAQSPRYKIIEKRQSVAFWCNPISGHATLYWYQQILGQGPKLLIQFQNNGVVDDSQLPKDRFSAERLKGVDSTLKIQPAKLEDSAVYLCASSRRGGSLNTEAFFGQGTRLTVV.

This clonotype has just a few counts. This chain links TRBV4-2 with TRBJ2-3; 12 bases line up with TRBD2. Germline V gene sequence: CDR1 LGHNA, CDR2 YNFKEQ. Germline trimming cut 0 bases from V and 0 bases from J; bases unmatched to any gene: 4. The CDR3 covers 18 residues. This chain's CDR3 is CASSQDLAGGPSTDTQYF. CDR3 nucleotides: TGTGCCAGCAGCCAAGACCTAGCGGGAGGGCCGAGCACAGATACGCAGTATTTT.

This clonotype was recorded at least ten times. The chain employs TRBV7-3 and TRBJ2-7; D perhaps matches TRBD2 (5 bases). Per the germline V gene, CDR1 is SGHTA and CDR2 is FQGTGA. The CDR3 runs 14 residues. The V and J ends lost 2 bases and 5 bases respectively, with 13 bases between them. The CDR3 sequence is CASSLEGSSNEQYF. The CDR3, as DNA: TGTGCCAGCAGCTTAGAAGGGAGTTCGAACGAGCAGTACTTC.

This clonotype occurred a few times. The chain carries TRBV9 and TRBJ2-1; TRBD2 aligns across 8 bases. The V segment lost 3 bases and the J segment 3 bases; nucleotides outside the gene matches: 5. CDR1 is SGDLS, CDR2 YYNGEE, per germline. The CDR3 is 15 amino acids. The CDR3 DNA follows: TGTGCCAGCAGCGGTAGCGGGACCTACTACAATGAGCAGTTCTTC. This encodes CASSGSGTYYNEQFF.

Many counts were recorded for this clonotype. V usage is TRBV6-1 and J usage is TRBJ1-1, with 7 positions matching TRBD1. This CDR3 is 15 amino acids long. V was clipped by 8 bases and J by 4 bases; unmatched bases: 13. Germline lookup yields CDR1 MNHNS and CDR2 SASEGT. CDR3 bases: TGTGCCAGCCCCGGACAGGTTGGGTCGGGCACTGAAGCTTTCTTT. Translated, it gives CASPGQVGSGTEAFF.

This clonotype was seen at least ten times. The CDR3 coding sequence is TGTGCCAGCAGCTTCGGACGGCTAGAGGGGCACAATGAGCAGTTCTTC. Protein: CASSFGRLEGHNEQFF. The rearrangement uses TRBV7-9 and TRBJ2-1; D is possibly TRBD1 or TRBD2 (5 bases each). V lost 3 bases to trimming and J lost 5 bases, with 17 bases between them. The germline V gene encodes CDR1 SEHNR and CDR2 FQNEAQ (reference sequence). This CDR3 is built from 16 residues.

This clonotype has at least ten counts. The rearrangement links TRBV7-8 to TRBJ1-1; D might be TRBD1 (5 bases). Deletions cut 4 bases from V and 3 bases from J, with 15 bases between. This CDR3 comprises 15 residues. Germline values: CDR1 SGHVS, CDR2 FQNEAQ. CDR3 sequence reads: CASSSVGGTDTEAFF. For the CDR3, the DNA is TGTGCCAGCAGCTCCGTCGGGGGTACGGACACTGAAGCTTTCTTT.

This clonotype has a handful of counts. The rearrangement uses TRBV18 and TRBJ2-2; D is unresolved. From germline, CDR1 is KGHSH and CDR2 LQKENI. Trimming stripped 2 bases from V and 7 bases from J, with 14 bases between. This CDR3 spans 15 amino acids. As DNA, the CDR3 is TGTGCCAGCTCACCATCGGGCGTTGGCGACGGGGAGCTGTTTTTT. Translation gives CASSPSGVGDGELFF.

In regard to this clonotype: A much larger clone differs from this one at a single base, so this may be a read error. The chain couples TRBV5-6 to TRBJ1-2; D unresolved. Germline CDR1 reads SGHDT; CDR2 reads YYEEEE. There are 14 residues in the CDR3. The V end lost 0 bases, the J end lost 6 bases, and 12 bases lay between the germline ends. The CDR3 protein is CASSLGSSSDGYTF. The DNA of the CDR3 is TGTGCCAGCAGCTTGGGCAGCTCGTCTGATGGCTACACCTTC.

The chain couples TRBV9 to TRBJ2-7; tentative D call: TRBD2 (5 bases). V gave up 0 bases and J gave up 3 bases, with 10 bases separating them. CDR1 and CDR2 from the germline V gene are SGDLS and YYNGEE. The length of the CDR3 is 14 residues. The CDR3 region is CASSVAEGNYEQYF. The CDR3 region has the DNA TGTGCCAGCAGCGTAGCTGAGGGAAACTACGAGCAGTACTTC.

The chain carries TRBV9 and TRBJ2-3; no definite D call. From germline, CDR1 is SGDLS and CDR2 YYNGEE. CDR3 length: 12 amino acids. V was trimmed by 3 bases and J by 6 bases, leaving 8 bases between them. CDR3 amino acids: CASSGRVDTQYF. The CDR3 DNA follows: TGTGCCAGCAGCGGACGCGTTGATACGCAGTATTTT.

This clonotype was seen repeatedly, ten times or more. The chain couples TRBV7-9 to TRBJ1-1; possibly TRBD1 for D (5 bases). CDR3 length equals 12 residues. Germline CDR1 SEHNR, CDR2 FQNEAQ (reference sequence). The V and J ends lost 8 bases and 1 base respectively, with 8 bases between them. The CDR3 coding sequence is TGTGCCAGCCGGGACTCGAACACTGAAGCTTTCTTT. Translated, it gives CASRDSNTEAFF.

In its sample, this clonotype was seen many times. The chain uses TRBV7-2 and TRBJ2-1; D gene unclear. Germline lookup yields CDR1 SGHTA and CDR2 FQGNSA. CDR3 length: 12 residues. V was trimmed by 1 base and J by 7 bases, leaving 5 bases between them. CDR3 bases: TGTGCCAGCAGCTTAGGTAAAAATGAGCAGTTCTTC. It specifies CASSLGKNEQFF.

This clonotype was seen more than once but under ten times. CDR3 loop: CSVNTGRANTGELFF. The CDR3 nucleotides read TGCAGCGTTAACACCGGACGCGCGAACACCGGGGAGCTGTTTTTT. The rearrangement uses TRBV29-1 and TRBJ2-2, with D hard to call. Between the trimmed V and J ends, which lost 5 bases and 0 bases, there was a span of 13 bases. From germline, CDR1 is SQVTM and CDR2 ANQGSEA. CDR3 size: 15 residues.

V and J are TRBV20-1 and TRBJ1-6, with D uncertain. With 0 bases removed from V and 0 bases from J, the gap between germline ends came to 12 bases. Germline V gene lookup returns CDR1 DFQATT and CDR2 SNEGSKA (reference sequence). This CDR3 comprises 17 residues. The CDR3 nucleotides read TGCAGTGCTAGAGAAAGACGGGAAAGCTCCTATAATTCACCCCTCCACTTT. Translating gives CSARERRESSYNSPLHF.